A single sample is the source of the 22 T cell receptor beta chains below, sequenced in a study of cytomegalovirus exposure and HLA in healthy donors. PCR used 60 Vbeta primers and 13 Jbeta primers. The repertoire was sequenced with immunoSEQ multiplex PCR; TCRdb's copy has only in-frame clones and lacks some. The sample contains some 180,000 clones, 82% of which appear only once. Sequencing was carried out using PBMCs. The receptors were sampled from a man aged 35 to 55 in good health and CMV-seronegative.

V is TRBV5-8 and J is TRBJ2-7; a possible D gene is TRBD1 (6 bases). Germline V gives CDR1 SGHTS, CDR2 YDEGEE. CDR3 length: 14 residues. The V end lost 0 bases, the J end lost 3 bases, and 10 bases lay between the germline ends. This CDR3 reads CASSLAAGDYEQYF. Here the CDR3 DNA reads TGTGCCAGCAGCTTGGCCGCAGGGGACTACGAGCAGTACTTC.

This chain uses TRBV9 with TRBJ2-5; 10 nucleotides align to TRBD1. Germline V gene sequence: CDR1 SGDLS, CDR2 YYNGEE. This CDR3 contains 15 residues. Trimming at V came to 3 bases and at J to 9 bases, leaving 11 bases not matched to a gene. The CDR3: CASSARTGGMEAQYF. CDR3 DNA: TGTGCCAGCAGCGCCCGGACAGGGGGTATGGAGGCCCAGTACTTC.

The chain couples TRBV29-1 to TRBJ2-1; 8 bases are shared with TRBD1. The CDR3 has 15 amino acids. Germline V gives CDR1 SQVTM, CDR2 ANQGSEA. The V segment lost 2 bases and the J segment 5 bases; nucleotides outside the gene matches: 8. CDR3 DNA: TGCAGCGTTGAATGGACAGGGAGTCGGGACAATGAGCAGTTCTTC. Encoded protein: CSVEWTGSRDNEQFF.

This sequence joins TRBV6-1 and TRBJ2-3; TRBD1 might be the D (6 bases). Germline assignment: CDR1 MNHNS and CDR2 SASEGT. The CDR3 is 14 residues long. V was trimmed by 0 bases and J by 3 bases, leaving 7 bases between them. This CDR3 is CASSEATGTDTQYF. The CDR3 region has the DNA TGTGCCAGCAGTGAAGCCACAGGGACAGATACGCAGTATTTT.

In its sample, this clone was seen a few times. V is TRBV25-1 and J is TRBJ2-5, with TRBD2 identical over 11 bases. The CDR3 loop spans 15 amino acids. The germline V gene has CDR1 MGHDK and CDR2 SYGVNS. V lost 4 bases to trimming and J lost 5 bases; unmatched junction nucleotides: 6. This chain's CDR3 is CASSVSGGGSETQYF. The CDR3 coding sequence is TGTGCCAGCAGTGTTAGCGGGGGGGGCAGTGAGACCCAGTACTTC. The full variable domain, rest sourced from reference TRBV25-1 and TRBJ2-5, is EADIYQTPRYLVIGTGKKITLECSQTMGHDKMYWYQQDPGMELHLIHYSYGVNSTEKGDLSSESTVSRIRTEHFPLTLESARPSHTSQYLCASSVSGGGSETQYFGPGTRLLVL.

This clone was observed a handful of times. The chain couples TRBV28 to TRBJ2-7; D possibly corresponds to TRBD1 (5 bases). V was trimmed by 5 bases and J by 5 bases, leaving 10 bases between them. CDR1 and CDR2 (germline): MDHEN, SYDVKM. The CDR3 spans 12 residues. CDR3 sequence: CASSPRVHEQYF. Here the CDR3 DNA reads TGTGCCAGCAGTCCCAGGGTCCACGAGCAGTACTTC.

This clone was found a few times. The CDR3 DNA is TGTGCCAGCAGCTCAATACAGGGTGGTGGCTACACCTTC. It specifies CASSSIQGGGYTF. The V and J genes are TRBV11-2 and TRBJ1-2; D may be TRBD1 (6 bases). Trimming removed 4 bases at V and 7 bases at J, with 13 bases between. Germline loops: CDR1 SGHAT, CDR2 FQNNGV. The CDR3 consists of 13 residues. The entire variable domain, with the rest obtained from reference TRBV11-2 and TRBJ1-2, is as follows: EAGVAQSPRYKIIEKRQSVAFWCNPISGHATLYWYQQILGQGPKLLIQFQNNGVVDDSQLPKDRFSAERLKGVDSTLKIQPAKLEDSAVYLCASSSIQGGGYTFGSGTRLTVV.

J is TRBJ2-5 and V is TRBV7-6; possibly TRBD1 for D (6 bases). The length of the CDR3 is 14 residues. Germline-derived CDR1 and CDR2 are SGHVS and FNYEAQ. The V end lost 5 bases, the J end lost 5 bases, and 15 bases lay between the germline ends. DNA for the CDR3: TGTGCCAGCAGCCGTTCGACAGGCTGGGAGACCCAGTACTTC. Protein: CASSRSTGWETQYF.

The CDR3 coding sequence is TGTGCCAGCAGCGAGACTAGCGGGGGGGCAGATACGCAGTATTTT. It specifies CASSETSGGADTQYF. V is TRBV5-4 and J is TRBJ2-3, with TRBD2 matching over 14 bases. Per germline, CDR1 SGHNT and CDR2 YYREEE (reference sequence). J was trimmed by 4 bases and V by 4 bases; bases with no gene match: 2. This CDR3 spans 15 amino acids. The complete variable domain, with remaining parts taken from reference TRBV5-4 and TRBJ2-3, reads ETGVTQSPTHLIKTRGQQVTLRCSSQSGHNTVSWYQQALGQGPQFIFQYYREEENGRGNFPPRFSGLQFPNYSSELNVNALELDDSALYLCASSETSGGADTQYFGPGTRLTVL.

The DNA of the CDR3 is TGTGCCAGCAGCTTAGGCTACAGGCCTGAAGCTTTCTTT. This codes for CASSLGYRPEAFF. V gene TRBV7-2 combines with J gene TRBJ1-1; D perhaps matches TRBD1 (5 bases). Trimming stripped 1 base from V and 6 bases from J, with 9 bases between. The germline V gene encodes CDR1 SGHTA and CDR2 FQGNSA. This CDR3 is 13 amino acids long.

This chain uses TRBV4-3 with TRBJ1-2, with D possibly matching TRBD1 (5 bases). Germline CDR1 reads LGHNA; CDR2 reads YSLEER. The CDR3 spans 16 residues. Trimming shortened V by 1 base and J by 4 bases, and 16 bases separated the two germline ends. CDR3 bases: TGCGCCAGCAGCCAAGCACACGGGGGTGAGATCTATGGCTACACCTTC. As protein: CASSQAHGGEIYGYTF.

The V gene is TRBV5-4, the J gene TRBJ1-3, with unresolved D. Trimming removed 0 bases at V and 4 bases at J, with 2 bases between. The germline V gene has CDR1 SGHNT and CDR2 YYREEE (reference sequence). The CDR3 sequence is 12 residues long. CDR3 DNA: TGTGCCAGCAGCTTGGCAGGAAACACCATATATTTT. This gives the protein CASSLAGNTIYF.

The chain employs TRBV18 and TRBJ1-4, with a tentative D call TRBD1 (5 bases). The CDR3 extends over 15 amino acids. Germline V gene data show CDR1 as KGHSH and CDR2 as LQKENI. Trimming took 6 bases from V and 3 from J, leaving 14 bases between them. CDR3 coding DNA: TGTGCCAGCTCCGCCCTCGGGGGGGCTAATGAAAAACTGTTTTTT. Translation gives CASSALGGANEKLFF. The whole variable domain, filled in from reference TRBV18 and TRBJ1-4, reads NAGVMQNPRHLVRRRGQEARLRCSPMKGHSHVYWYRQLPEEGLKFMVYLQKENIIDESGMPKERFSAEFPKEGPSILRIQQVVRGDSAAYFCASSALGGANEKLFFGSGTQLSVL.

This chain links TRBV6-5 with TRBJ2-1; D possibly corresponds to TRBD2 (6 bases). Trimming pared 5 bases from V and 8 bases from J, leaving 13 bases between. The CDR3 is 13 residues long. CDR1 MNHEY and CDR2 SVGAGI come from the germline V gene. The CDR3 DNA sequence: TGTGCCAGCAGTCGCGGGATTCGGGATGAGCAGTTCTTC. It yields the protein CASSRGIRDEQFF.

The chain joins TRBV4-1 to TRBJ1-2, with 10 bases fitting TRBD1. The CDR3 sequence is 13 residues long. V shed 3 bases, J shed 6 bases, and the junction held 1 base outside the gene matches. Germline CDR1 is MGHRA and CDR2 is YSYEKL. CDR3: CASSQTGGNGYTF. In DNA form, the CDR3 reads TGCGCCAGCAGCCAGACAGGGGGCAATGGCTACACCTTC.

This clone was detected once. V and J are TRBV19 and TRBJ2-7; D gene ambiguous. This CDR3 spans 12 amino acids. The germline V gene encodes CDR1 LNHDA and CDR2 SQIVND (reference sequence). Trimming cost V 6 bases and J 5 bases, with 11 bases left between them. The CDR3 nucleotides read TGTGCCAGTAGCAGGCAGGCCCACGAGCAGTACTTC. It is translated as CASSRQAHEQYF.

This clone was seen once. The rearrangement joins TRBV27 to TRBJ2-1; 7 bases are a match to TRBD2. The V segment lost 1 base and the J segment 6 bases; nucleotides outside the gene matches: 9. CDR1 is MNHEY, CDR2 SMNVEV, per germline (reference sequence). This CDR3 spans 16 amino acids. In nucleotides, the CDR3 is TGTGCCAGCAGTTTATGGGGGGGAAGGGCCACCAATGAGCAGTTCTTC. Protein: CASSLWGGRATNEQFF.

The chain joins TRBV19 to TRBJ1-2, with a weak D call TRBD1 (5 bases). This CDR3 spans 15 amino acids. Germline values: CDR1 LNHDA, CDR2 SQIVND (reference sequence). With 6 bases removed from V and 1 base from J, the gap between germline ends came to 15 bases. The CDR3 region is CASSWGGAVNYGYTF. In nucleotides, the CDR3 is TGTGCCAGTAGCTGGGGCGGAGCCGTTAACTATGGCTACACCTTC.

This chain uses TRBV4-1 with TRBJ1-2, with D unresolved. CDR1 is MGHRA, CDR2 YSYEKL, per germline. Deletions cut 0 bases from V and 1 base from J, with 6 bases between. CDR3 length equals 14 residues. CDR3 DNA sequence: TGCGCCAGCAGCCAAGAGACTGTTAACTATGGCTACACCTTC. This codes for CASSQETVNYGYTF.

The gene calls are TRBV5-1 and TRBJ1-2; the D is unclear. V shed 4 bases and J shed 4 bases, with 14 bases lying between them. Germline V gene data show CDR1 as SGHRS and CDR2 as YFSETQ. The CDR3 has 14 residues. CDR3 sequence (DNA): TGCGCCAGCAGCCCCCGAGGGTTCGGCTATGGCTACACCTTC. This codes for CASSPRGFGYGYTF.

The rearrangement links TRBV28 to TRBJ2-7; TRBD1 matches at 9 bases. The ends lost 6 bases at V and 3 bases at J; junction bases unmatched: 15. Germline CDR1 and CDR2: MDHEN and SYDVKM. This CDR3 comprises 17 residues. CDR3 coding DNA: TGTGCCAGCAGGTCTCCCGGGACAGGGAGCGCCTACTACGAGCAGTACTTC. Protein: CASRSPGTGSAYYEQYF.

V is TRBV2 and J is TRBJ1-3; possible D gene TRBD1, 5 bases. The V end lost 6 bases, the J end lost 1 base, and 7 bases lay between the germline ends. Germline-derived CDR1 and CDR2 are SNHLY and FYNNEI. The CDR3 is made up of 13 amino acids. For the CDR3, the DNA is TGTGCCAGCAGGGGGGGGTCTGGAAACACCATATATTTT. Encoded protein: CASRGGSGNTIYF.